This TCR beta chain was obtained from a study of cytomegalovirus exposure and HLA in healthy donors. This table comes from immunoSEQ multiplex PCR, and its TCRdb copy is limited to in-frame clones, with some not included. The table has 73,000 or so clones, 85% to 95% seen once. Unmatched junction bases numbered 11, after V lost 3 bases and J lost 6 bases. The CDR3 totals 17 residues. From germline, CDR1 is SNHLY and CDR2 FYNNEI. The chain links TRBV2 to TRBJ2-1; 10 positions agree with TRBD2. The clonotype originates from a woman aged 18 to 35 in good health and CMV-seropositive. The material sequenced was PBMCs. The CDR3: CASSEGIVTSGRNEQFF. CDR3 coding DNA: TGTGCCAGCAGTGAGGGTATAGTGACTAGCGGGCGCAATGAGCAGTTCTTC.